The 29 T cell receptor beta chains reported below all come from one sample, sequenced in a study of T-cell reconstitution after alpha-beta-depleted transplantation in children. Unique molecular identifiers were used in preparing the TCRbeta library. Each CDR3 protein gets one entry after TCRdb re-called the PCR reads with MiXCR. The sample lists about 310,000 distinct CDR3 sequences, 20% to 30% occurring once. Material: PBMCs, mostly from graft donor cells, obtained 180 days after TCRalphabeta/CD19-depleted stem cell transplant. Receptors originate from a male patient under 18 who had a stem cell transplant for acute lymphoblastic leukemia, so the T cells may come from the graft donor.

Ten or more counts support this clonotype. The chain is built from TRBV29-1 and TRBJ2-7, with D possibly being TRBD2 (5 bases). Germline V CDR1 and CDR2: SQVTM, ANQGSEA. The length of the CDR3 is 14 residues. Deletions cut 5 bases from V and 2 bases from J, with 16 bases between. The CDR3, as DNA: TGCAGCGTTAGCGGTAGCTGGTATCCCTACGAGCAGTACTTC. As protein: CSVSGSWYPYEQYF.

This clonotype was counted many times. The CDR3 DNA is TGTGCCACCAGTCCGTGGGACAGCTCTACGCAGTATTTT. It codes for CATSPWDSSTQYF. The J gene is TRBJ2-3, the V gene TRBV24-1; TRBD1 matches at 7 bases. The CDR3 loop spans 13 amino acids. V dropped 6 bases and J dropped 8; count of bases not matched to a gene: 7. Germline loops: CDR1 KGHDR, CDR2 SFDVKD.

The V call is TRBV25-1, the J call TRBJ2-7, with 9 bases identical to TRBD2. The CDR3 runs 14 residues. Per germline, CDR1 MGHDK and CDR2 SYGVNS. V gave up 1 base and J gave up 4 bases; unmatched junction bases: 2. The CDR3 bases are TGTGCCAGCAGTGAATGGGCGGGGGGGTACGAGCAGTACTTC. Translation gives CASSEWAGGYEQYF.

This clonotype was observed a handful of times. This chain joins TRBV5-1 and TRBJ1-2; D not certain. Germline V lookup: CDR1 SGHRS, CDR2 YFSETQ. The germline V and J ends were trimmed by 0 bases and 3 bases, with 9 bases remaining between them. CDR3 length equals 14 residues. CDR3 sequence reads: CASSLEVRHYGYTF. As DNA, the CDR3 is TGCGCCAGCAGCTTGGAGGTCCGTCACTATGGCTACACCTTC.

DNA of the CDR3: TGTGCCAGCGGCGGGGGACTATCGGATACGCAGTATTTT. It translates to CASGGGLSDTQYF. The V gene is TRBV28, the J gene TRBJ2-3; 7 bases fit TRBD2. CDR1 and CDR2 from the germline V gene are MDHEN and SYDVKM. This CDR3 region has 13 residues. Trimming removed 8 bases from V and 6 bases from J; junction bases left unmatched: 8.

This clonotype was recorded once. The V and J genes are TRBV7-9 and TRBJ1-2, with 8 bases matching TRBD1. The CDR3 is 15 residues long. Germline lookup yields CDR1 SEHNR and CDR2 FQNEAQ (reference sequence). V lost 6 bases, J lost 8 bases, and 14 bases stayed unmatched. DNA of the CDR3: TGTGCCAGCAGAACCGTGGCCGAAACAGGGGGAGGCTACACCTTC. Translated, it gives CASRTVAETGGGYTF.

This clonotype was found a few times. The chain uses TRBV5-6 and TRBJ2-1, with 9 nucleotides matching TRBD2. CDR1 and CDR2 (germline): SGHDT, YYEEEE. Trimming at V came to 5 bases and at J to 7 bases, leaving 10 bases not matched to a gene. This CDR3 region has 15 residues. CDR3 sequence reads: CASRVYSGSTNEQFF. As DNA, the CDR3 is TGTGCCAGCAGGGTTTATAGCGGGAGTACGAATGAGCAGTTCTTC.

This clonotype showed up just a few times. V usage is TRBV27 and J usage is TRBJ2-7; 10 nucleotides match TRBD2. The CDR3 is made up of 15 amino acids. Unmatched junction bases numbered 8, after V lost 0 bases and J lost 9 bases. CDR1 MNHEY and CDR2 SMNVEV come from the germline V gene (reference sequence). The CDR3 DNA reads TGTGCCAGCAGTTTATCGCCTAGCGGGAGTGCGTTGCAGTACTTC. As protein: CASSLSPSGSALQYF.

There are a few counts of this clonotype. The V gene is TRBV20-1, the J gene TRBJ2-7, with TRBD2 matching over 12 bases. Germline V CDR1 and CDR2: DFQATT, SNEGSKA (reference sequence). Germline trimming cut 6 bases from V and 6 bases from J; bases unmatched to any gene: 9. CDR3 length: 14 amino acids. CDR3 in DNA: TGCAGTGCCCGCGGACTAGCGGGAATCCGCGAGCAGTACTTC. Encoded protein: CSARGLAGIREQYF.

The table lists this clonotype with a few counts. The V gene is TRBV29-1, the J gene TRBJ2-7; TRBD1 might be the D (5 bases). The CDR3 has 13 amino acids. Germline loops: CDR1 SQVTM, CDR2 ANQGSEA. Trimming took 3 bases from V and 6 from J, leaving 15 bases between them. The CDR3 region is CSVDTGAPGEQYF. In DNA form, the CDR3 reads TGCAGCGTTGATACAGGTGCACCCGGCGAGCAGTACTTC.

The table lists this clonotype with many counts. The CDR3 reads CASSDGLAGGEQFF. The CDR3 DNA reads TGTGCCAGCAGTGATGGACTAGCGGGAGGGGAGCAGTTCTTC. The chain couples TRBV27 to TRBJ2-1; 15 bases agree with TRBD2. The length of the CDR3 is 14 residues. Germline CDR1 is MNHEY and CDR2 is SMNVEV (reference sequence). Unmatched junction bases numbered 3, after V lost 5 bases and J lost 10 bases.

This clonotype was counted between two and nine times. This chain joins TRBV4-1 and TRBJ2-7, with D possibly being TRBD1 (6 bases). Deletions cut 2 bases from V and 6 bases from J, with 11 bases between. The CDR3 sequence is 13 residues long. Germline loops: CDR1 MGHRA, CDR2 YSYEKL. The CDR3 sequence is CASSQTGLPEQYF. CDR3 DNA sequence: TGCGCCAGCAGCCAAACAGGGCTCCCCGAGCAGTACTTC.

This sequence joins TRBV6-6 and TRBJ2-4, with D uncertain. Looked up from germline, CDR1 is MNHNY and CDR2 is SVGAGI (reference sequence). The CDR3 runs 13 residues. Trimming pared 2 bases from V and 6 bases from J, leaving 8 bases between. CDR3 protein: CASSYPGLNIQYF. The CDR3 DNA reads as TGTGCCAGCAGTTACCCCGGGCTAAACATTCAGTACTTC.

The chain couples TRBV7-3 to TRBJ2-7, with 8 bases aligning to TRBD2. The germline gives CDR1 SGHTA, CDR2 FQGTGA. The ends lost 4 bases at V and 1 base at J; junction bases unmatched: 6. The CDR3 extends over 15 amino acids. CDR3 region: CASSSIVAGSYEQYF. Here the CDR3 DNA reads TGTGCCAGCAGCTCCATCGTAGCGGGGTCCTACGAGCAGTACTTC.

The gene calls are TRBV12-3 or TRBV12-4 and TRBJ1-4; D gene unclear. The V end was cut by 2 bases, the J end by 5 bases, with 9 bases between. The CDR3 sequence is 14 residues long. CDR3 DNA sequence: TGTGCCAGCAGTTTAAGGCCCCTAAATGAAAAACTGTTTTTT. Encoded protein: CASSLRPLNEKLFF.

As to this clonotype: A junction end diverges from the germline sequence, so it may reflect a read error. This chain joins TRBV5-1 and TRBJ2-7; the D is unclear. CDR3 length equals 14 residues. CDR1 SGHRS and CDR2 YFSETQ come from the germline V gene. In DNA form, the CDR3 reads TGCGCCAGCCAACAACATCACAGCTCCCACGAGCAGTACTTC. It specifies CASQQHHSSHEQYF.

In DNA, the CDR3 is TGTGCCAGCAGCCCATCGGGGTTGACCCAGTACTTC. As protein: CASSPSGLTQYF. The chain employs TRBV28 and TRBJ2-5; D might be TRBD2 (5 bases). The CDR3 is 12 residues long. Germline CDR1 MDHEN, CDR2 SYDVKM. The ends were cut back, 6 bases at V and 7 bases at J, with 12 bases in the middle.

This clonotype came up a few times. V usage is TRBV12-3 or TRBV12-4 and J usage is TRBJ2-5; possible D gene TRBD2, 6 bases. V lost 6 bases to trimming and J lost 6 bases, with 14 bases between them. The CDR3 runs 13 residues. This chain's CDR3 is CASSDGTFKTQYF. CDR3 DNA sequence: TGTGCCAGCAGCGATGGGACTTTCAAGACCCAGTACTTC.

The V call is TRBV24-1, the J call TRBJ2-3, with 12 positions matching TRBD1. From germline, CDR1 is KGHDR and CDR2 SFDVKD. The length of the CDR3 is 16 residues. V gave up 4 bases and J gave up 4 bases; unmatched junction bases: 5. The CDR3 DNA sequence: TGTGCCACCAGTGACCCCGGGACAGGGGGCCCAGATACGCAGTATTTT. Amino acid sequence: CATSDPGTGGPDTQYF.

V is TRBV9 and J is TRBJ2-6, with TRBD2 as a possible D gene (5 bases). Germline CDR1 is SGDLS and CDR2 is YYNGEE. The V gene lost 4 bases and the J gene lost 0 bases, with 17 bases spanning the gap. The CDR3 consists of 18 residues. CDR3 sequence (DNA): TGTGCCAGCAGCCCCCGAGGGTTTGAAAGCTCTGGGGCCAACGTCCTGACTTTC. Protein product: CASSPRGFESSGANVLTF.

The genes are TRBV29-1 and TRBJ1-3; D unresolved. The CDR3 is made up of 15 amino acids. V lost 0 bases and J 4 bases, leaving 13 bases between the germline ends. In germline, CDR1 is SQVTM, CDR2 ANQGSEA. CDR3 residues: CSVEDYGAVGNTIYF. The CDR3 bases are TGCAGCGTTGAAGATTACGGAGCCGTAGGAAACACCATATATTTT.

The chain combines TRBV3-1 with TRBJ2-5; 14 positions agree with TRBD2. V dropped 6 bases and J dropped 0; count of bases not matched to a gene: 9. The CDR3 contains 18 residues. Per germline, CDR1 LGHDT and CDR2 YNNKEL (reference sequence). Written as DNA, the CDR3 is TGTGCCAGCAGAAGGGGACTAGCGGGAGCGACGTACCAAGAGACCCAGTACTTC. It encodes CASRRGLAGATYQETQYF.

The rearrangement links TRBV6-5 to TRBJ1-1, with D perhaps TRBD1 (5 bases). V lost 2 bases and J lost 2, with 15 bases in between. The CDR3 consists of 16 residues. Looked up from germline, CDR1 is MNHEY and CDR2 is SVGAGI. This CDR3 reads CASSYGRTGSNTEAFF. In DNA, the CDR3 is TGTGCCAGCAGTTACGGCCGAACAGGATCAAACACTGAAGCTTTCTTT.

This clonotype has only a few counts. V is TRBV5-4 and J is TRBJ1-5, with a tentative D call TRBD1 (5 bases). This CDR3 has 14 residues. Germline V CDR1 and CDR2: SGHNT, YYREEE (reference sequence). V lost 4 bases, J lost 4 bases, and 12 bases lay in between. The CDR3 DNA is TGTGCCAGCAGCCTGGACGGGGCAAATCAGCCCCAGCATTTT. Encoded protein: CASSLDGANQPQHF. Looking up the rest from reference TRBV5-4 and TRBJ1-5 gives the full variable domain: ETGVTQSPTHLIKTRGQQVTLRCSSQSGHNTVSWYQQALGQGPQFIFQYYREEENGRGNFPPRFSGLQFPNYSSELNVNALELDDSALYLCASSLDGANQPQHFGDGTRLSIL.

The chain joins TRBV12-3 or TRBV12-4 to TRBJ1-5; 9 nucleotides agree with TRBD1. The length of the CDR3 is 16 residues. With V trimmed by 5 bases and J by 6 bases, 11 bases remained unmatched. CDR3 sequence reads: CASSPGDRVGFQPQHF. The DNA of the CDR3 is TGTGCCAGCAGTCCAGGGGACAGGGTAGGTTTTCAGCCCCAGCATTTT.

On this clonotype itself: At one end the junction does not follow the germline gene, possibly because of a read error. J is TRBJ2-2 and V is TRBV29-1; D may be TRBD2 (5 bases). The CDR3 is 15 residues long. CDR1 SQVTM and CDR2 ANQGSEA come from the germline V gene. The CDR3 protein is CSPRGRAVNTWELFF. The CDR3 DNA follows: TGCAGCCCCCGCGGGCGAGCGGTGAACACCTGGGAGCTGTTTTTT.

A few counts support this clonotype. J is TRBJ2-7 and V is TRBV12-3 or TRBV12-4, with 8 bases matching TRBD1. The CDR3 consists of 14 residues. The junction had 3 bases not matched to a gene; V was cut back by 3 bases and J by 2 bases. The CDR3 bases are TGTGCCAGCAGTTTCCGACAGGGGCCCTACGAGCAGTACTTC. It yields the protein CASSFRQGPYEQYF.

The CDR3 loop reads CASSVGSEQYF. In nucleotides, the CDR3 is TGTGCCAGCAGCGTAGGATCCGAGCAGTACTTC. The chain recombines TRBV9 with TRBJ2-7; D gene unclear. Germline CDR1 SGDLS, CDR2 YYNGEE. V gave up 0 bases and J gave up 6 bases, with 4 bases separating them. The CDR3 spans 11 residues.

This chain links TRBV5-6 with TRBJ1-1; 7 positions match TRBD1. The CDR3 is made up of 16 amino acids. Per germline, CDR1 SGHDT and CDR2 YYEEEE. Trimming at V came to 7 bases and at J to 1 base, leaving 13 bases not matched to a gene. CDR3 amino acids: CASGVTPDRPNTEAFF. As DNA, the CDR3 is TGTGCCAGCGGAGTAACCCCGGACAGGCCGAACACTGAAGCTTTCTTT. Based on the CDR3 plus reference TRBV5-6 and TRBJ1-1, the full variable domain is DAGVTQSPTHLIKTRGQQVTLRCSPKSGHDTVSWYQQALGQGPQFIFQYYEEEERQRGNFPDRFSGHQFPNYSSELNVNALLLGDSALYLCASGVTPDRPNTEAFFGQGTRLTVV.